Below, 23 T cell receptor beta chains from the same sample are listed, as sequenced in a study of T cell responses to AZD1222 COVID-19 vaccine. Generated by immunoSEQ multiplex PCR, the TCRdb table keeps only in-frame clones and is missing some. This table holds approximately 120,000 clones, roughly 88% found once. The sample here was peripheral blood, taken on day 0 of MenACWY control vaccination. The receptors derive from an adult in good health.

The chain has TRBV7-8 and TRBJ1-1; D gene ambiguous. The CDR3 contains 15 residues. V lost 7 bases to trimming and J lost 4 bases, with 19 bases between them. Germline CDR1 SGHVS, CDR2 FQNEAQ. CDR3 loop: CASTSPTKLVTEAFF. CDR3 bases: TGTGCCAGCACCTCCCCTACTAAGCTGGTCACTGAAGCTTTCTTT.

This sequence joins TRBV7-9 and TRBJ2-5; possible D gene TRBD2, 6 bases. The CDR3 runs 18 residues. Germline-derived CDR1 and CDR2 are SEHNR and FQNEAQ (reference sequence). V lost 4 bases to trimming and J lost 3 bases, with 24 bases between them. CDR3 DNA: TGTGCCAGCAGCTCCCCGGGACTGGGCCCTTCGTATAAAGAGACCCAGTACTTC. It yields the protein CASSSPGLGPSYKETQYF.

This clone was recorded a few times. This rearrangement joins TRBV11-2 to TRBJ1-3; D gene unclear. Per germline, CDR1 SGHAT and CDR2 FQNNGV. V lost 5 bases and J lost 2, with 7 bases in between. The CDR3 extends over 13 amino acids. The DNA for the CDR3 is TGTGCCAGCAGCGGAAACGCTGGAAACACCATATATTTT. Its protein product is CASSGNAGNTIYF.

This sequence joins TRBV5-1 and TRBJ2-5; D not resolved. This CDR3 is built from 16 residues. The germline V gene has CDR1 SGHRS and CDR2 YFSETQ. V was shortened by 0 bases and J by 5 bases, with 17 bases between the two germline ends. CDR3 protein: CASSLERRNVRETQYF. Written as DNA, the CDR3 is TGCGCCAGCAGCTTGGAGCGCCGGAACGTTCGGGAGACCCAGTACTTC. The full variable domain, rest sourced from reference TRBV5-1 and TRBJ2-5, is KAGVTQTPRYLIKTRGQQVTLSCSPISGHRSVSWYQQTPGQGLQFLFEYFSETQRNKGNFPGRFSGRQFSNSRSEMNVSTLELGDSALYLCASSLERRNVRETQYFGPGTRLLVL.

This clone has more than one count but fewer than ten. The chain joins TRBV9 to TRBJ1-6; 8 nucleotides align to TRBD1. The germline CDR1 and CDR2 sequences are SGDLS and YYNGEE. The junction had 14 bases not matched to a gene; V was cut back by 3 bases and J by 9 bases. The CDR3 loop spans 17 amino acids. The CDR3 DNA follows: TGTGCCAGCAGCGCCCAAGCCGGGACAGGCACCGGTTCACCCCTCCACTTT. Translating gives CASSAQAGTGTGSPLHF.

This chain connects TRBV4-2 to TRBJ2-7; 11 positions match TRBD2. This CDR3 is 16 amino acids long. Germline trimming cut 0 bases from V and 4 bases from J; bases unmatched to any gene: 5. CDR1 is LGHNA and CDR2 is YNFKEQ in the germline V gene. DNA for the CDR3: TGTGCCAGCAGCCAAGACCTAGCGGGGGGCGGGTACGAGCAGTACTTC. Its protein product is CASSQDLAGGGYEQYF.

The chain combines TRBV6-5 with TRBJ2-1, with D perhaps given as TRBD1 or TRBD2 (5 bases each). This CDR3 comprises 15 residues. The germline V and J ends were trimmed by 7 bases and 6 bases, with 19 bases remaining between them. Germline V gene data show CDR1 as MNHEY and CDR2 as SVGAGI. The CDR3 nucleotides are TGTGCCAGCACTATGGGACGCATGACCGGCAATGAGCAGTTCTTC. It codes for CASTMGRMTGNEQFF.

V usage is TRBV6-5 and J usage is TRBJ2-5; D is perhaps TRBD1 (6 bases). Germline assignment: CDR1 MNHEY and CDR2 SVGAGI. The CDR3 spans 14 residues. The V end lost 4 bases, the J end lost 1 base, and 10 bases lay between the germline ends. CDR3 loop: CASSLAGAQETQYF. CDR3 in DNA: TGTGCCAGCAGTTTAGCAGGGGCCCAAGAGACCCAGTACTTC.

The genes are TRBV4-3 and TRBJ2-3; TRBD2 is a possible D gene (6 bases). The V and J ends lost 0 bases and 2 bases respectively, with 21 bases between them. Germline values: CDR1 LGHNA, CDR2 YSLEER. This CDR3 comprises 19 residues. CDR3 amino acids: CASSQDPFLSAGYTDTQYF. The CDR3 DNA reads as TGCGCCAGCAGCCAAGATCCATTTTTATCGGCGGGGTACACAGATACGCAGTATTTT.

In its sample, this clone was seen once. The genes are TRBV27 and TRBJ2-1; 12 positions agree with TRBD2. This CDR3 comprises 19 residues. CDR1 is MNHEY and CDR2 is SMNVEV in the germline V gene (reference sequence). The junction had 11 bases not matched to a gene; V was cut back by 5 bases and J by 0 bases. The CDR3 DNA is TGTGCCAGCAGTGTAAGGCTAGCGGGAGGGACGAGCTCCTACAATGAGCAGTTCTTC. Translated: CASSVRLAGGTSSYNEQFF.

The CDR3 DNA reads TGTGCCAGCAGAGGAAGGGCAGATACGCAGTATTTT. Amino acid sequence: CASRGRADTQYF. V gene TRBV3-1 (or the pseudogene TRBV3-2) combines with J gene TRBJ2-3; D is undetermined. The V gene's germline CDR1 is LGHDT and CDR2 YNNKEL (reference sequence). Trimming removed 6 bases at V and 4 bases at J, with 8 bases between. The CDR3 extends over 12 amino acids.

V gene TRBV28 combines with J gene TRBJ2-3; 8 nucleotides agree with TRBD2. The germline V gene has CDR1 MDHEN and CDR2 SYDVKM. The CDR3 covers 13 residues. Unmatched junction bases numbered 2, after V lost 6 bases and J lost 3 bases. DNA of the CDR3: TGTGCCAGCAGCCGCGGGGGGACAGATACGCAGTATTTT. It specifies CASSRGGTDTQYF.

This chain uses TRBV6-2 or TRBV6-3 with TRBJ2-2; the match to TRBD2 covers 11 bases. J lost 4 bases, V lost 4 bases, and 5 bases had no gene match. The CDR3 is 16 residues long. The germline gives CDR1 MNHEY, CDR2 SVGEGT. The CDR3 DNA follows: TGTGCCAGCAGTTGGACTAGCGGGCGCCGCACCGGGGAGCTGTTTTTT. This sequence encodes CASSWTSGRRTGELFF.

The CDR3 nucleotides read TGTGCCAGCAGTGACTCCTACAGGGGATCCGCTAACTATGGCTACACCTTC. This sequence encodes CASSDSYRGSANYGYTF. V and J are TRBV6-4 and TRBJ1-2; TRBD1 matches 7 bases. Looked up from germline, CDR1 is MRHNA and CDR2 is SNTAGT. The CDR3 is made up of 17 amino acids. V trimming: 0 bases; J trimming: 0 bases; junction bases outside the gene matches: 7.

Notes on this clone: Germline is not matched at one junction end, which may reflect a read error. The J gene is TRBJ2-7, the V gene TRBV7-3; D may be TRBD2 (5 bases). Germline lookup yields CDR1 SGHTA and CDR2 FQGTGA. The CDR3 is made up of 14 amino acids. The DNA of the CDR3 is TGTGCCAGCAGCTTAACGGCGGGCTCCCACGAGCAGTACTTC. Protein product: CASSLTAGSHEQYF.

A single count supports this clone. The chain joins TRBV11-2 to TRBJ2-7; 10 bases fit TRBD1. This CDR3 region has 14 residues. Germline trimming cut 7 bases from V and 7 bases from J; bases unmatched to any gene: 10. Germline lookup yields CDR1 SGHAT and CDR2 FQNNGV. The CDR3, as DNA: TGTGCCAGCACCTTCGACAGGGGGCTTGGAGAGCAGTACTTC. Translated, it gives CASTFDRGLGEQYF.

The rearrangement joins TRBV6-5 to TRBJ1-6; 7 positions agree with TRBD1. V was clipped by 0 bases and J by 10 bases; unmatched bases: 6. CDR3 length: 15 residues. The germline gives CDR1 MNHEY, CDR2 SVGAGI. The CDR3 loop reads CASSYSRGLGSPLHF. For the CDR3, the DNA is TGTGCCAGCAGTTACTCGAGGGGGCTGGGGTCACCCCTCCACTTT.

The J gene is TRBJ2-1, the V gene TRBV4-2; D not resolved. The CDR3 extends over 16 amino acids. Deletions cut 0 bases from V and 2 bases from J, with 11 bases between. Germline V gene sequence: CDR1 LGHNA, CDR2 YNFKEQ. CDR3 coding DNA: TGTGCCAGCAGCCAAGAGATCGGTGGGGCCTACAATGAGCAGTTCTTC. Its protein product is CASSQEIGGAYNEQFF.

The chain couples TRBV30 to TRBJ2-7; 9 bases line up with TRBD1. The CDR3 runs to 16 residues. J was trimmed by 2 bases and V by 5 bases; bases with no gene match: 13. Germline V gene data show CDR1 as GTSNPN and CDR2 as SVGIG (reference sequence). In DNA form, the CDR3 reads TGTGCCTGGGGCTATGGGGGGACAGGGACTACCTACGAGCAGTACTTC. This translates into CAWGYGGTGTTYEQYF.

The chain is built from TRBV25-1 and TRBJ1-2; TRBD1 might be the D (5 bases). Germline CDR1 is MGHDK and CDR2 is SYGVNS. The CDR3 length is 15 residues. V gave up 3 bases and J gave up 8 bases, with 19 bases separating them. The CDR3 sequence is CASSDRGTSLQGYTF. For the CDR3, the DNA is TGTGCCAGCAGTGACCGGGGGACGTCCCTTCAGGGCTACACCTTC.

The chain is built from TRBV6-4 and TRBJ2-2; possibly TRBD2 for D (7 bases). CDR1 and CDR2 (germline): MRHNA, SNTAGT. CDR3 size: 16 residues. Deletions cut 3 bases from V and 5 bases from J, with 16 bases between. Here the CDR3 reads CASSEEGGPQTGELFF. Here the CDR3 DNA reads TGTGCCAGCAGTGAAGAGGGGGGGCCGCAGACCGGGGAGCTGTTTTTT.

The chain combines TRBV28 with TRBJ1-4, with 8 positions matching TRBD1. The CDR3 is made up of 16 amino acids. V lost 2 bases and J lost 8; bases outside the gene matches: 10. Germline lookup yields CDR1 MDHEN and CDR2 SYDVKM. CDR3 in DNA: TGTGCCAGCAGTTTAGTCTCTGGGACAGGTTTAGAAAAACTGTTTTTT. This encodes CASSLVSGTGLEKLFF.

The chain links TRBV6-5 to TRBJ1-2; D unclear. From germline, CDR1 is MNHEY and CDR2 SVGAGI. This CDR3 spans 14 amino acids. Between the trimmed V and J ends, which lost 2 bases and 0 bases, there was a span of 7 bases. CDR3 nucleotide sequence: TGTGCCAGCAGTTACCGGCAGGCTAACTATGGCTACACCTTC. Translating it yields CASSYRQANYGYTF.